This TCR beta chain was observed in a study of T cell clones after liver transplantation. The data were produced by immunoSEQ multiplex PCR, yet TCRdb's version contains in-frame clones alone and is incomplete. The repertoire holds more than 75,000 clones, with about 82% as singletons. CDR1 and CDR2 (germline): LGHNA, YSLEER. Trimming stripped 4 bases from V and 5 bases from J, with 18 bases between. CDR3 length equals 15 residues. The sequencing used CD4+ T cells from blood, collected 45 to 46 months after liver transplant. V is TRBV4-3 and J is TRBJ2-7; a possible D gene is TRBD1 (5 bases). The receptor was derived from a human patient who received a liver transplant. Some T cells may arise from the graft donor. CDR3 loop: CASSLQRGRVDEQYF. The CDR3 nucleotides read TGCGCCAGCAGCCTCCAAAGGGGCCGGGTGGACGAGCAGTACTTC.